A selection of T cell receptor beta chains follows, all from one sample in a study of T cells in Graves' hyperthyroidism and ophthalmopathy. TCRdb used MiXCR to reprocess the multiplex PCR reads, holding one entry per CDR3 protein. The data hold around 600,000 distinct CDR3 sequences, with 13% to 15% observed a single time. The sequenced material came from blood. These receptors came from a woman aged 45-59 years with Graves' ophthalmopathy. Both conserved end residues are part of each CDR3. A D gene is named only where the DNA matches it firmly. Where a row states a size, it is once, few, many or the class of an expanded clone; other rows omit it.

D gene: TRBD2; clone size: NA; V gene: TRBV6-9; J gene: TRBJ2-7; CDR3 protein: CASSYLRGRASSYEQYF; CDR3 DNA: TGTGCCAGCAGTTATCTACGCGGGAGGGCCTCTTCCTACGAGCAGTACTTC
D gene: NA; clone size: many; V gene: TRBV28; J gene: TRBJ1-1; CDR3 protein: CASRTGPMNTEAFF; CDR3 DNA: TGTGCCAGCAGGACGGGACCTATGAACACTGAAGCTTTCTTT
D gene: NA; clone size: NA; V gene: TRBV9; J gene: TRBJ1-3; CDR3 protein: CASSPYHRYSGNTIYF; CDR3 DNA: TGTGCCAGCAGCCCCTACCACCGGTACTCTGGAAACACCATATATTTT
D gene: TRBD2; clone size: many; V gene: TRBV11-2; J gene: TRBJ2-3; CDR3 protein: CASSFLRGSGSTDTQYF; CDR3 DNA: TGTGCCAGCAGCTTCTTGAGGGGTAGCGGGAGCACAGATACGCAGTATTTT
D gene: TRBD2; clone size: many; V gene: TRBV27; J gene: TRBJ2-7; CDR3 protein: CASSPLRSGTPLPQYF; CDR3 DNA: TGTGCCAGCAGTCCCTTGAGGAGCGGGACGCCCCTGCCGCAGTACTTC
D gene: TRBD2; clone size: few; V gene: TRBV9; J gene: TRBJ2-7; CDR3 protein: CASSVLAGDGEQYF; CDR3 DNA: TGTGCCAGCAGCGTGCTAGCGGGAGACGGCGAGCAGTACTTC
D gene: TRBD1; clone size: few; V gene: TRBV6-1; J gene: TRBJ1-3; CDR3 protein: CASSGTGISGNTIYF; CDR3 DNA: TGTGCCAGCAGTGGGACAGGGATCTCTGGAAACACCATATATTTT
D gene: NA; clone size: many; V gene: TRBV11-2; J gene: TRBJ2-3; CDR3 protein: CASSLTDTRTDTQYF; CDR3 DNA: TGTGCCAGCAGCTTAACAGACACTCGCACAGATACGCAGTATTTT
D gene: TRBD1; clone size: many; V gene: TRBV29-1; J gene: TRBJ1-2; CDR3 protein: CSAEDRVPYGYTF; CDR3 DNA: TGCAGCGCTGAAGACAGGGTCCCCTATGGCTACACCTTC
D gene: NA; clone size: few; V gene: TRBV7-3; J gene: TRBJ2-7; CDR3 protein: CASSLQGAPAYEQYF; CDR3 DNA: TGTGCCAGCAGCTTACAGGGAGCGCCGGCCTACGAGCAGTACTTC
D gene: NA; clone size: many; V gene: TRBV28; J gene: TRBJ1-2; CDR3 protein: CASSLGTNNYGYTF; CDR3 DNA: TGTGCCAGCAGTTTGGGGACCAACAACTATGGCTACACCTTC
D gene: NA; clone size: many; V gene: TRBV7-2; J gene: TRBJ1-5; CDR3 protein: CASSFEAGPQHF; CDR3 DNA: TGTGCCAGCAGCTTTGAGGCGGGGCCCCAGCATTTT
D gene: NA; clone size: many; V gene: TRBV7-6; J gene: TRBJ1-1; CDR3 protein: CASSLVGGVNTEAFF; CDR3 DNA: TGTGCCAGCAGCTTAGTTGGGGGTGTGAACACTGAAGCTTTCTTT
D gene: NA; clone size: NA; V gene: TRBV19; J gene: TRBJ2-1; CDR3 protein: CASSAASTYNEQFF; CDR3 DNA: TGTGCCAGTAGTGCGGCCAGCACCTACAATGAGCAGTTCTTC
D gene: NA; clone size: NA; V gene: TRBV7-6; J gene: TRBJ2-1; CDR3 protein: CASGLVVPFNEQFF; CDR3 DNA: TGTGCCAGCGGCTTAGTAGTTCCTTTCAATGAGCAGTTCTTC
D gene: TRBD1; clone size: many; V gene: TRBV12-3/TRBV12-4; J gene: TRBJ2-4; CDR3 protein: CASSFSAGGVISQNIQYF; CDR3 DNA: TGTGCCAGCAGTTTTTCAGCAGGGGGCGTCATTTCTCAAAACATTCAGTACTTC
D gene: TRBD1; clone size: many; V gene: TRBV5-1; J gene: TRBJ2-5; CDR3 protein: CASSRDRDETQYF; CDR3 DNA: TGCGCCAGCAGCCGGGACAGGGACGAGACCCAGTACTTC
D gene: NA; clone size: few; V gene: TRBV6-5; J gene: TRBJ2-1; CDR3 protein: CASSYDNGQFF; CDR3 DNA: TGTGCCAGCAGTTATGACAATGGGCAGTTCTTC
D gene: TRBD2; clone size: NA; V gene: TRBV27; J gene: TRBJ2-1; CDR3 protein: CASNLSTAGELQFF; CDR3 DNA: TGTGCCAGCAATTTATCGACGGCGGGGGAACTACAGTTCTTC
D gene: NA; clone size: many; V gene: TRBV6-1; J gene: TRBJ1-5; CDR3 protein: CASRRTTNQPQHF; CDR3 DNA: TGTGCCAGCAGGAGGACAACTAATCAGCCCCAGCATTTT
D gene: TRBD2; clone size: many; V gene: TRBV11-2; J gene: TRBJ2-7; CDR3 protein: CASSLDLRGLAGALYEQYF; CDR3 DNA: TGTGCCAGCAGCTTAGATCTTAGGGGACTAGCGGGAGCCCTTTACGAGCAGTACTTC
D gene: NA; clone size: few; V gene: TRBV4-3; J gene: TRBJ2-3; CDR3 protein: CASSQDLGESTDTQYF; CDR3 DNA: TGCGCCAGCAGCCAAGATTTGGGAGAAAGCACAGATACGCAGTATTTT